This is a list of T cell receptor beta chains from one sample in a study of cytomegalovirus exposure and HLA in healthy donors. Profiling relied on immunoSEQ multiplex PCR, and the TCRdb table lists in-frame clones only, not all of them. Seen here are 95,000 to 100,000 clones, about 78% observed once, and the top ten hold around 3.2%. Sequencing was carried out using PBMCs. The receptors were gathered from a man aged 40-49 years in good health and CMV-seronegative. The CDR3 runs from the conserved cysteine through the conserved F or W. The D gene is left open where the match is weak. Expanded clones are given a class, and other clones once, few, many or no size at all.

D gene: NA
V gene: TRBV11-2
clone size: NA
J gene: TRBJ2-3
CDR3 protein: CASSLGRRLTSTDTQYF
CDR3 DNA: TGTGCCAGCAGCTTAGGCCGCAGGCTTACTAGCACAGATACGCAGTATTTT

D gene: NA
V gene: TRBV5-1
clone size: NA
J gene: TRBJ1-2
CDR3 protein: CASSDTNYGYTF
CDR3 DNA: TGCGCCAGCAGCGACACCAACTATGGCTACACCTTC

D gene: NA
V gene: TRBV27
clone size: NA
J gene: TRBJ2-1
CDR3 protein: CASGAGAYNEQFF
CDR3 DNA: TGTGCCAGCGGGGCAGGAGCATACAATGAGCAGTTCTTC

D gene: NA
V gene: TRBV28
clone size: NA
J gene: TRBJ2-7
CDR3 protein: CASSAPRGTLYEQYF
CDR3 DNA: TGTGCCAGCAGTGCTCCACGGGGAACCCTCTACGAGCAGTACTTC

D gene: TRBD2
V gene: TRBV7-9
clone size: NA
J gene: TRBJ2-3
CDR3 protein: CASSYSGSRGRADTQYF
CDR3 DNA: TGTGCCAGCAGCTATAGCGGGTCTCGCGGGAGGGCAGATACGCAGTATTTT

D gene: NA
V gene: TRBV6-5
clone size: NA
J gene: TRBJ1-6
CDR3 protein: CASSYAQGGSPLHF
CDR3 DNA: TGTGCCAGCAGTTACGCTCAGGGCGGTTCACCCCTCCACTTT

D gene: NA
V gene: TRBV30
clone size: NA
J gene: TRBJ1-2
CDR3 protein: CAWTSFMGGNYGYTF
CDR3 DNA: TGTGCCTGGACGTCCTTCATGGGAGGGAACTATGGCTACACCTTC

D gene: NA
V gene: TRBV5-4
clone size: NA
J gene: TRBJ2-7
CDR3 protein: CASSPESPYEQYF
CDR3 DNA: TGTGCCAGCAGCCCCGAAAGCCCTTACGAGCAGTACTTC

D gene: TRBD1
V gene: TRBV28
clone size: NA
J gene: TRBJ2-7
CDR3 protein: CASSGPGTGGYEQYF
CDR3 DNA: TGTGCCAGCAGTGGACCCGGGACAGGGGGCTACGAGCAGTACTTC

D gene: NA
V gene: TRBV19
clone size: NA
J gene: TRBJ1-4
CDR3 protein: CATTMYGGNEKLFF
CDR3 DNA: TGTGCCACCACCATGTATGGGGGCAATGAAAAACTGTTTTTT

D gene: TRBD1
V gene: TRBV5-1
clone size: NA
J gene: TRBJ2-3
CDR3 protein: CASSLGRDRGYTQYF
CDR3 DNA: TGCGCCAGCAGCCTGGGGAGGGACAGGGGTTATACGCAGTATTTT

D gene: NA
V gene: TRBV19
clone size: once
J gene: TRBJ2-5
CDR3 protein: CASSIDLGETQYF
CDR3 DNA: TGTGCCAGTAGTATAGACCTCGGAGAGACCCAGTACTTC

D gene: NA
V gene: TRBV19
clone size: NA
J gene: TRBJ2-1
CDR3 protein: CASSRTGGGGEQFF
CDR3 DNA: TGTGCCAGTAGTAGAACCGGGGGTGGTGGTGAGCAGTTCTTC

D gene: TRBD1
V gene: TRBV7-3
clone size: few
J gene: TRBJ1-1
CDR3 protein: CASSSNPGTGAGAFF
CDR3 DNA: TGTGCCAGCAGCTCGAACCCCGGGACAGGGGCTGGGGCTTTCTTT

D gene: NA
V gene: TRBV7-8
clone size: NA
J gene: TRBJ2-3
CDR3 protein: CASSLMTGTDTQYF
CDR3 DNA: TGTGCCAGCAGCTTGATGACAGGCACAGATACGCAGTATTTT

D gene: NA
V gene: TRBV5-6
clone size: NA
J gene: TRBJ1-1
CDR3 protein: CASSLYFPRGTEAFF
CDR3 DNA: TGTGCCAGCAGCTTGTATTTCCCTCGGGGCACTGAAGCTTTCTTT

D gene: TRBD2
V gene: TRBV7-2
clone size: few
J gene: TRBJ2-1
CDR3 protein: CASMRGGGDEQFF
CDR3 DNA: TGTGCCAGCATGCGGGGGGGAGGCGATGAGCAGTTCTTC

D gene: TRBD1
V gene: TRBV5-1
clone size: NA
J gene: TRBJ1-2
CDR3 protein: CASSFGTGIENYGYTF
CDR3 DNA: TGCGCCAGCAGCTTTGGGACAGGTATAGAGAACTATGGCTACACCTTC

D gene: NA
V gene: TRBV27
clone size: NA
J gene: TRBJ2-7
CDR3 protein: CASSSRQGRASYEQYF
CDR3 DNA: TGTGCCAGCAGTAGCCGGCAAGGCAGGGCCTCCTACGAGCAGTACTTC

D gene: TRBD2
V gene: TRBV7-2
clone size: NA
J gene: TRBJ2-7
CDR3 protein: CASSLGHVAGNYEQYF
CDR3 DNA: TGTGCCAGCAGCTTAGGCCACGTAGCGGGGAACTACGAGCAGTACTTC

D gene: NA
V gene: TRBV6-5
clone size: once
J gene: TRBJ1-6
CDR3 protein: CASRVDSSYNSPLHF
CDR3 DNA: TGTGCCAGCAGAGTAGACAGCTCCTATAATTCACCCCTCCACTTT

D gene: NA
V gene: TRBV5-4
clone size: NA
J gene: TRBJ1-1
CDR3 protein: CASSLAGLGTEAFF
CDR3 DNA: TGTGCCAGCAGCTTGGCAGGGTTGGGCACTGAAGCTTTCTTT

D gene: TRBD1
V gene: TRBV10-3
clone size: NA
J gene: TRBJ2-7
CDR3 protein: CAISEYGTEGAQYF
CDR3 DNA: TGTGCCATCAGCGAGTATGGGACAGAGGGCGCGCAGTACTTC

D gene: TRBD1
V gene: TRBV30
clone size: NA
J gene: TRBJ1-6
CDR3 protein: CAWRATGTGFGGKNSPLHF
CDR3 DNA: TGTGCCTGGAGAGCAACCGGGACAGGGTTCGGGGGGAAGAATTCACCCCTCCACTTT

D gene: NA
V gene: TRBV28
clone size: NA
J gene: TRBJ1-1
CDR3 protein: CASNLFGEPEAFF
CDR3 DNA: TGTGCCAGCAATCTCTTCGGGGAACCTGAAGCTTTCTTT

D gene: TRBD2
V gene: TRBV11-2
clone size: NA
J gene: TRBJ2-5
CDR3 protein: CASSSQGRGGSETQYF
CDR3 DNA: TGTGCCAGCAGCTCCCAGGGGCGGGGGGGCAGTGAGACCCAGTACTTC

D gene: NA
V gene: TRBV30
clone size: NA
J gene: TRBJ2-6
CDR3 protein: CAWTETGANVLTF
CDR3 DNA: TGTGCCTGGACCGAGACTGGGGCCAACGTCCTGACTTTC

D gene: TRBD1
V gene: TRBV15
clone size: NA
J gene: TRBJ1-2
CDR3 protein: CATSRDLRQGSYGYTF
CDR3 DNA: TGTGCCACCAGCAGAGATTTAAGACAGGGGAGCTATGGCTACACCTTC

D gene: TRBD1
V gene: TRBV25-1
clone size: NA
J gene: TRBJ2-2
CDR3 protein: CASSEWGTVNTGELFF
CDR3 DNA: TGTGCCAGCAGTGAATGGGGGACAGTGAACACCGGGGAGCTGTTTTTT

D gene: TRBD1
V gene: TRBV6-1
clone size: NA
J gene: TRBJ1-5
CDR3 protein: CASSGLTGGNQPQHF
CDR3 DNA: TGTGCCAGCAGTGGTCTGACAGGGGGCAATCAGCCCCAGCATTTT

D gene: NA
V gene: TRBV19
clone size: NA
J gene: TRBJ2-1
CDR3 protein: CATSGRYNEQFF
CDR3 DNA: TGTGCCACCAGTGGCCGTTACAATGAGCAGTTCTTC

D gene: TRBD1
V gene: TRBV5-1
clone size: NA
J gene: TRBJ2-7
CDR3 protein: CASSSGGEQYF
CDR3 DNA: TGCGCCAGCAGCTCAGGGGGCGAGCAGTACTTC

D gene: TRBD1
V gene: TRBV29-1
clone size: NA
J gene: TRBJ1-5
CDR3 protein: CSVEDKGTGGERNNQPQHF
CDR3 DNA: TGCAGCGTTGAAGATAAGGGGACAGGGGGCGAGAGAAACAATCAGCCCCAGCATTTT

D gene: NA
V gene: TRBV28
clone size: NA
J gene: TRBJ2-7
CDR3 protein: CASSSQRGSEQYF
CDR3 DNA: TGTGCCAGCAGTTCCCAAAGAGGGTCCGAGCAGTACTTC

D gene: TRBD1
V gene: TRBV7-3
clone size: NA
J gene: TRBJ1-1
CDR3 protein: CASSWKQGTEAFF
CDR3 DNA: TGTGCCAGCAGCTGGAAACAGGGGACTGAAGCTTTCTTT

D gene: TRBD2
V gene: TRBV11-2
clone size: NA
J gene: TRBJ2-3
CDR3 protein: CASRKLVSGSRNTDTQYF
CDR3 DNA: TGTGCCAGCCGAAAGCTTGTAAGCGGGAGTCGAAACACAGATACGCAGTATTTT

D gene: NA
V gene: TRBV10-2
clone size: NA
J gene: TRBJ1-6
CDR3 protein: CASSVGPWASPLHF
CDR3 DNA: TGCGCCAGCAGTGTGGGCCCCTGGGCTTCACCCCTCCACTTT